This T cell receptor beta chain appears in the sequencing data of a study of shared clonotypes between healthy human individuals. Study results and limitations: Expectations were that clonotype sharing among donors would be affected by sequencing depth.

This clone was detected once. The antigen remains undetermined. The study drew its donors from healthy HIV-negative adults without recent acute infections or vaccinations. CD45RA-negative memory and CD45RA+ naive subsets were split from the CD4+ cells. In the original processing: Junction-only sequences without quality scores were provided by ImmunoSEQ, so filtering was different. Generated by immunoSEQ multiplex PCR, the TCRdb table keeps only in-frame clones and is missing some. V and J calls and clone size follow that table, whereas D and trimming were derived from the DNA. The sample has roughly 2.5 million clones, just over 90% seen once; the top ten hold roughly 0.15%. The sequence came from a man between 18 and 35 years old in good health. Sequencing was carried out using naive CD4+ T cells sorted from blood. Documented subset: CD45RA+ positively selected.

CDR3 loop: CASSPGEGGRREQYF. DNA for the CDR3: TGTGCCAGCAGCCCGGGTGAGGGGGGACGACGCGAGCAGTACTTC. J is TRBJ2-7 and V is TRBV7-9; D is possibly TRBD1 or TRBD2 (6 bases each). This CDR3 region has 15 residues. CDR1 is SEHNR, CDR2 FQNEAQ, per germline (reference sequence). Trimming left V 5 bases short and J 6 bases short, with 20 bases between.